The rows below give T cell receptor beta chains drawn from one sample of a study of shared clonotypes between healthy human individuals. The method was immunoSEQ multiplex PCR; TCRdb's version includes in-frame clones alone and lacks a portion of them. The data contain around 700,000 clones, around four fifths of them singletons. Sequences were obtained from memory CD4+ T cells sorted from blood. The receptors shown here come from a woman aged 30 to 39 in good health. CDR3s include the opening cysteine and the closing phenylalanine or tryptophan. Each record gives: CDR3 DNA, CDR3 protein, D gene, V gene, J gene, clone size. D genes are given only for firm matches. Size is omitted from some rows. Given values are once, few, many or a class for expanded clones.

TGTGCCAGTAGTATAAGACAGGTCACTGAAGCTTTCTTT,CASSIRQVTEAFF,NA,TRBV19,TRBJ1-1,NA
TGTGCCAGCAGCCCCTATGGACCAGCCTCCTACGAGCAGTACTTC,CASSPYGPASYEQYF,NA,TRBV5-4,TRBJ2-7,NA
TGTGCCAGCAGCTTAAGGCGGGCAGGGGGCTATGGCTACACCTTC,CASSLRRAGGYGYTF,TRBD1,TRBV13,TRBJ1-2,NA
TGTGCCAGCAGTGATGGCCGGCGAACCGGGGAGCTGTTTTTT,CASSDGRRTGELFF,NA,TRBV25-1,TRBJ2-2,NA
TGTGCCATCAGTCCGGGCGGGAGGGGGAACAATGAGCAGTTCTTC,CAISPGGRGNNEQFF,TRBD2,TRBV10-3,TRBJ2-1,NA
TGTGCCAGCAGCTTCTTCGGGGACAGGGCCTACGAGCAGTACTTC,CASSFFGDRAYEQYF,TRBD1,TRBV7-9,TRBJ2-7,NA
TGTGCCAGCCGGGACACCGCCTCCTACGAGCAGTACTTC,CASRDTASYEQYF,NA,TRBV6-5,TRBJ2-7,NA
TGCGCCAGCAGCTTTTTTGCTGCGAACACCGGGGAGCTGTTTTTT,CASSFFAANTGELFF,NA,TRBV5-1,TRBJ2-2,NA
TGTGCCAGCAGTGAGTTTTCTAGAAGGGGCAATGAGCAGTTCTTC,CASSEFSRRGNEQFF,NA,TRBV6-1,TRBJ2-1,NA
TGTGCCAGCAGTTTCGTGGCGCGCAATCAGCCCCAGCATTTT,CASSFVARNQPQHF,NA,TRBV28,TRBJ1-5,NA
TGTGCCAGCAGCCGCGGGACTAGCAATGAGCAGTTCTTC,CASSRGTSNEQFF,TRBD2,TRBV7-9,TRBJ2-1,NA
TGTGCCAGCAGCAACAGGGGGCGCCAGGAGACCCAGTACTTC,CASSNRGRQETQYF,NA,TRBV12-1,TRBJ2-5,NA
TGTGCCAGCGGACTAGCGGCGAGTGAGACCCAGTACTTC,CASGLAASETQYF,TRBD2,TRBV7-9,TRBJ2-5,NA
TGTGCCAGCTCATCACAGTGGACTGCTAGCACAGATACGCAGTATTTT,CASSSQWTASTDTQYF,NA,TRBV18,TRBJ2-3,many
TGTGCCAGCAGTTTAAGGGTGCCCTACGAGCAGTACTTC,CASSLRVPYEQYF,NA,TRBV27,TRBJ2-7,NA
TGTGCCAGCAGTCCCTCCCACAGCGAGGGTGAGCAGTTCTTC,CASSPSHSEGEQFF,NA,TRBV28,TRBJ2-1,NA
TGTGCCAGCACGGGGACTAGCGCCAGGGGGGACTACAATGAGCAGTTCTTC,CASTGTSARGDYNEQFF,TRBD2,TRBV25-1,TRBJ2-1,NA